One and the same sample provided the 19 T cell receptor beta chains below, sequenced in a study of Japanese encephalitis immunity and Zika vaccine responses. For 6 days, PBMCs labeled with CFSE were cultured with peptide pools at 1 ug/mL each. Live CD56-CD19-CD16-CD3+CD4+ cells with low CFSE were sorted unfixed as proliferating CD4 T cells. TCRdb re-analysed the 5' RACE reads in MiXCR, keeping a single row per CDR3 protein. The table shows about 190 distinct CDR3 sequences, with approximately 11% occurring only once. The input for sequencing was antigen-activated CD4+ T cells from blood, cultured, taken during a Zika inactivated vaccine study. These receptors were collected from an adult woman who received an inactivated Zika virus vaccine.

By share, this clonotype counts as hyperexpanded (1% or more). CDR3 loop: CASSLNLQGYTEAFF. Written as DNA, the CDR3 is TGCGCCAGCAGCCTCAATTTACAGGGGTACACTGAAGCTTTCTTT. The chain carries TRBV4-3 and TRBJ1-1, with 7 positions matching TRBD1. J gave up 3 bases and V 4 bases, and 8 bases lay outside the gene matches. Looked up from germline, CDR1 is LGHNA and CDR2 is YSLEER. This CDR3 is 15 amino acids long.

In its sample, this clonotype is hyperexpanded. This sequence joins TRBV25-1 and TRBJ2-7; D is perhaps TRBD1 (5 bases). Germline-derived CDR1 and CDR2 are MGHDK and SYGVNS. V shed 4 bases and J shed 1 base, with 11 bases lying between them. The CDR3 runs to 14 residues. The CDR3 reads CASSGGRASYEQYF. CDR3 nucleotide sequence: TGTGCCAGCAGTGGTGGCAGGGCGTCCTACGAGCAGTACTTC.

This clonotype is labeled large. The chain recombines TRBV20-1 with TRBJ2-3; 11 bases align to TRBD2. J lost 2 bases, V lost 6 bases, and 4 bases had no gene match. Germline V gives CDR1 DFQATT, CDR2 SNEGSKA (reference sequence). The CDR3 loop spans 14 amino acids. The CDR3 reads CSAISGGATDTQYF. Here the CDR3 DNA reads TGCAGTGCAATTAGCGGGGGGGCCACAGATACGCAGTATTTT.

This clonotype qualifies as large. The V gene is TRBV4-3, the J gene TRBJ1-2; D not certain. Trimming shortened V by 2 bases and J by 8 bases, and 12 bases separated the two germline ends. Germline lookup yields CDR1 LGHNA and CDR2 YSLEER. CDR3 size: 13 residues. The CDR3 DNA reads TGCGCCAGCAGCCAAAGTAACAGATGGGGCTACACCTTC. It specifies CASSQSNRWGYTF.

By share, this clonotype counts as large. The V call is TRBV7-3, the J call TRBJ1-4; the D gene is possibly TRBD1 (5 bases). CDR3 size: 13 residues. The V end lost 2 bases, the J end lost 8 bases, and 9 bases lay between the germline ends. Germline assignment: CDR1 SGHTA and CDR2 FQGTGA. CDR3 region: CASSLGPGEKLFF. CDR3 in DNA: TGTGCCAGCAGCTTAGGTCCAGGGGAAAAACTGTTTTTT.

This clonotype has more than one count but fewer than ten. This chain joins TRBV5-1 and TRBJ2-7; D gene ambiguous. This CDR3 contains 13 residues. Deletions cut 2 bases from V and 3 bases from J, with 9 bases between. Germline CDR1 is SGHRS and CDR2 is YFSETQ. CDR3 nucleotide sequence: TGCGCCAGCAGCTTCTATACAAGCTACGAGCAGTACTTC. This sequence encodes CASSFYTSYEQYF.

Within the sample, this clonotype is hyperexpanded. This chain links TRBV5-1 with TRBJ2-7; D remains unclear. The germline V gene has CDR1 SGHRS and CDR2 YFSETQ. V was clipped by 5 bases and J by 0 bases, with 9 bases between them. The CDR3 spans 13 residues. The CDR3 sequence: CASRRTSSYEQYF. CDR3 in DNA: TGCGCCAGCAGAAGGACGTCCTCCTACGAGCAGTACTTC.

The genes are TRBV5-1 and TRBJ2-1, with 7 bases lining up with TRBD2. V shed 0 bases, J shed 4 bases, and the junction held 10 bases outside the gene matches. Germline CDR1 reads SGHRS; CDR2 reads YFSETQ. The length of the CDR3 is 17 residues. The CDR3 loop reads CASSLDTSASSYNEQFF. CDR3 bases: TGCGCCAGCAGCTTGGATACTAGCGCTAGCTCTTACAATGAGCAGTTCTTC.

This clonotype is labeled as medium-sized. CDR3 sequence (DNA): TGTGCCAGCAGTTTGCGAGGGGAGTGGGGTCCTAACTATGGCTACACCTTC. Protein: CASSLRGEWGPNYGYTF. The chain links TRBV28 to TRBJ1-2, with D maybe TRBD1 (5 bases). The germline V gene has CDR1 MDHEN and CDR2 SYDVKM. The CDR3 has 17 residues. Trimming stripped 3 bases from V and 0 bases from J, with 17 bases between.

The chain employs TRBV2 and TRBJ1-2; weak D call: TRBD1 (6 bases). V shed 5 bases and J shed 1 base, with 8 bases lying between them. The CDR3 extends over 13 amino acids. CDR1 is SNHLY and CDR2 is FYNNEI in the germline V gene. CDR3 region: CASSPQGNYGYTF. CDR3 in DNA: TGTGCCAGCAGTCCACAGGGTAACTATGGCTACACCTTC.

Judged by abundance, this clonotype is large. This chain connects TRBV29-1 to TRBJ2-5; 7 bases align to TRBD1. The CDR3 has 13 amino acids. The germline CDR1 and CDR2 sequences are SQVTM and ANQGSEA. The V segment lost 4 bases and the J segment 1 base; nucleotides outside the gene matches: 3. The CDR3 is CSVGTGAQETQYF. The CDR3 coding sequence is TGCAGCGTTGGTACAGGGGCCCAAGAGACCCAGTACTTC.

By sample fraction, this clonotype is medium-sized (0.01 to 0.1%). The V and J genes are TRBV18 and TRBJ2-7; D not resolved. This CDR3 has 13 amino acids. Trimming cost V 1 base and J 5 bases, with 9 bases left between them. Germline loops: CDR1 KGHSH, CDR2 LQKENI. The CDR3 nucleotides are TGTGCCAGCTCACCACAGGGATACGACGAGCAGTACTTC. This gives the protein CASSPQGYDEQYF.

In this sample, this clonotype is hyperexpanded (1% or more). CDR3 residues: CASSPEETQYF. In DNA form, the CDR3 reads TGTGCCAGCTCACCTGAAGAGACCCAGTACTTC. This sequence joins TRBV18 and TRBJ2-5; D is unresolved. Germline lookup yields CDR1 KGHSH and CDR2 LQKENI. The CDR3 is 11 residues long. Trimming took 3 bases from V and 3 from J, leaving 2 bases between them.

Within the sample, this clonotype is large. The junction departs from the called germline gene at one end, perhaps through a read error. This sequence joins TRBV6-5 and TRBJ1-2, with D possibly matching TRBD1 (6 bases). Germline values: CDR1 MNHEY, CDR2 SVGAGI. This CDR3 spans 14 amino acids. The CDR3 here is CASTYLTGGYGYTF. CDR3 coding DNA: TGTGCCAGCACTTACCTGACAGGTGGCTATGGCTACACCTTC.

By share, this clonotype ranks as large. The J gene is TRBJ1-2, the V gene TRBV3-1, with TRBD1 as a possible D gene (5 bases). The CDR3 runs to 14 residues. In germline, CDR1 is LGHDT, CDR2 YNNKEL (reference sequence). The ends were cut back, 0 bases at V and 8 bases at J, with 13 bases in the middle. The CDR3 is CASSQEMSGWGYTF. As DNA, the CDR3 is TGTGCCAGCAGCCAAGAGATGTCAGGGTGGGGCTACACCTTC.

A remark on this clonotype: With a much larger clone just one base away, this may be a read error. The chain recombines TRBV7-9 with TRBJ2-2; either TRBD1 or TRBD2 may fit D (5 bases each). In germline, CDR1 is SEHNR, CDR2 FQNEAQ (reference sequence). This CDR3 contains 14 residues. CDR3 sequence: CASSLAWGSGEPFF. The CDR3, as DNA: TGTGCCAGCAGCTTAGCTTGGGGCTCCGGGGAGCCGTTTTTT. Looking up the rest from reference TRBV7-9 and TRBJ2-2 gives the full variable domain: DTGVSQNPRHKITKRGQNVTFRCDPISEHNRLYWYRQTLGQGPEFLTYFQNEAQLEKSRLLSDRFSAERPKGSFSTLEIQRTEQGDSAMYLCASSLAWGSGEPFFGEGSRLTVL.

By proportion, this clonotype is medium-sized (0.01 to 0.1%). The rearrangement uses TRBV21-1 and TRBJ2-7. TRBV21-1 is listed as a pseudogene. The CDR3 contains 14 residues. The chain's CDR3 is CASRLPESSYEQYF. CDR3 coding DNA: TGTGCCAGCAGACTGCCGGAGAGCTCCTACGAGCAGTACTTC.

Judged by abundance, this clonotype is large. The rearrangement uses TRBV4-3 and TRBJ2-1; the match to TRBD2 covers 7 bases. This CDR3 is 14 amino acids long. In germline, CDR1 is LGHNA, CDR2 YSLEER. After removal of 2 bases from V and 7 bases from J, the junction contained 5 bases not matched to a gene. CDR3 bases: TGCGCCAGCAGCCAACGGGGGGATCCGAATGAGCAGTTCTTC. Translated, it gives CASSQRGDPNEQFF.

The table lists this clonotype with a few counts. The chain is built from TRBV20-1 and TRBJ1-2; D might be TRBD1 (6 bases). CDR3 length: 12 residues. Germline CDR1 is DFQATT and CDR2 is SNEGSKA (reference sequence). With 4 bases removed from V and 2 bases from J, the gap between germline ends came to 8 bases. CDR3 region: CSAKRGNYGYTF. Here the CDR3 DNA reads TGCAGTGCTAAGAGGGGGAACTATGGCTACACCTTC.